One and the same sample provided the 21 T cell receptor beta chains below, sequenced in a study of low-dose radiotherapy and immunotherapy resistance in tumors. First-strand cDNA used TRAV- and TRBV-specific primers, covering alpha and beta chains. TCR amplification used around 20 PCR cycles, a constant-region primer and a V-primer adapter. Via MiXCR, TCRdb re-called the reads, giving one row per CDR3 protein. Of about 89,000 distinct CDR3 sequences listed, 9.4% are singletons. Documented time point: before trial treatment. The specimen comprised PBMCs, sampled before treatment. These receptors all stem from a male donor with prostate cancer.

This clonotype was picked up many times. The rearrangement links TRBV18 to TRBJ1-5; unclear D gene. V shed 2 bases and J shed 7 bases, with 9 bases lying between them. The germline gives CDR1 KGHSH, CDR2 LQKENI. The CDR3 is 13 amino acids. The CDR3, as DNA: TGTGCCAGCTCACCAGGGAATGAACAGCCCCAGCATTTT. As protein: CASSPGNEQPQHF.

This clonotype has only a few counts. CDR3 DNA sequence: TGTGCCTGGGCAGGGCGGCGTGGCTCCTACAATGAGCAGTTCTTC. Protein sequence: CAWAGRRGSYNEQFF. The V and J genes are TRBV30 and TRBJ2-1; maybe TRBD1 (5 bases). V dropped 5 bases and J dropped 0 bases, with 14 bases sitting between them. This CDR3 is built from 15 residues. Germline loops: CDR1 GTSNPN, CDR2 SVGIG (reference sequence).

This clonotype was counted at least ten times. The chain links TRBV6-2 or TRBV6-3 to TRBJ2-1; TRBD2 is a possible D gene (5 bases). Germline CDR1 reads MNHEY; CDR2 reads SVGEGT. The V end was cut by 0 bases, the J end by 0 bases, with 15 bases between. CDR3 length equals 18 residues. CDR3 residues: CASSYSLLQRYSYNEQFF. In DNA, the CDR3 is TGTGCCAGCAGTTACTCTTTACTGCAGCGGTACTCCTACAATGAGCAGTTCTTC.

This clonotype was recorded at least ten times. V is TRBV5-1 and J is TRBJ1-2; 9 bases map to TRBD1. The germline gives CDR1 SGHRS, CDR2 YFSETQ. V was pared by 4 bases and J by 8 bases, with 6 bases of the junction left unmatched. The CDR3 is 13 residues long. CDR3 DNA: TGCGCCAGCAGCGCAGGGACAGGGTACGGCTACACCTTC. It yields the protein CASSAGTGYGYTF.

This clonotype was seen at least ten times. The J gene is TRBJ1-1, the V gene TRBV29-1, with TRBD1 identical over 7 bases. Unmatched junction bases numbered 9, after V lost 0 bases and J lost 5 bases. Germline V CDR1 and CDR2: SQVTM, ANQGSEA. The CDR3 is 15 amino acids. CDR3 DNA: TGCAGCGTTGAAGATCCCGCAGGCAGGGGGACTGAAGCTTTCTTT. It specifies CSVEDPAGRGTEAFF.

This clonotype was observed at least ten times. The CDR3 loop reads CSVEMGSGKTQYF. The CDR3 nucleotides are TGCAGCGTTGAAATGGGATCAGGGAAGACCCAGTACTTC. The genes are TRBV29-1 and TRBJ2-5, with D possibly matching TRBD1 (5 bases). V gave up 2 bases and J gave up 6 bases, with 13 bases separating them. Germline-derived CDR1 and CDR2 are SQVTM and ANQGSEA. The CDR3 runs 13 residues.

This clonotype came up many times. J is TRBJ1-1 and V is TRBV6-2 or TRBV6-3, with 8 bases that match TRBD1. There are 16 residues in the CDR3. The trim removed 2 bases at V and 2 bases at J, leaving 7 bases unmatched. Germline-derived CDR1 and CDR2 are MNHEY and SVGEGT. The CDR3 nucleotides read TGTGCCAGCAGTTACCCGGGACAGGTCATTAACACTGAAGCTTTCTTT. Translating gives CASSYPGQVINTEAFF.

The table lists this clonotype with many counts. The chain has TRBV19 and TRBJ2-7; D remains unclear. Germline-derived CDR1 and CDR2 are LNHDA and SQIVND (reference sequence). The CDR3 has 13 residues. V lost 3 bases, J lost 3 bases, and 9 bases lay in between. CDR3 DNA: TGTGCCAGTAGTATTGGGGAACGCTACGAGCAGTACTTC. It is translated as CASSIGERYEQYF.

This clonotype was found many times. CDR3 amino acids: CSARTGGGGTGELFF. The CDR3 DNA reads TGCAGTGCAAGGACAGGGGGCGGGGGCACCGGGGAGCTGTTTTTT. The rearrangement joins TRBV20-1 to TRBJ2-2; 11 bases map to TRBD1. The length of the CDR3 is 15 residues. Germline CDR1 DFQATT, CDR2 SNEGSKA (reference sequence). J was trimmed by 4 bases and V by 6 bases; bases with no gene match: 7.

This clonotype was seen repeatedly, ten times or more. The chain links TRBV14 to TRBJ2-2; 9 positions agree with TRBD1. Trimming cost V 5 bases and J 6 bases; bases outside gene matches: 7. Per germline, CDR1 SGHDN and CDR2 FVKESK. This CDR3 contains 15 residues. In nucleotides, the CDR3 is TGTGCCAGCAGCGTACAGGGGGCTATCGCCGGGGAGCTGTTTTTT. This sequence encodes CASSVQGAIAGELFF.

To note about this clonotype: The likely explanation is a read error, given a far larger clone one base away. The V gene is TRBV6-5, the J gene TRBJ2-1; D is possibly TRBD1 (5 bases). Germline V lookup: CDR1 MNHEY, CDR2 SVGAGI. Trimming pared 5 bases from V and 4 bases from J, leaving 12 bases between. This CDR3 region has 14 residues. The CDR3 protein is CASSVGAGYNEQFF. In DNA form, the CDR3 reads TGTGCCAGCAGTGTAGGGGCAGGGTACAATGAGCAGTTCTTC.

This clonotype came up many times. The J gene is TRBJ2-7, the V gene TRBV12-3 or TRBV12-4, with D possibly being TRBD1 or TRBD2 (5 bases each). The CDR3 covers 14 residues. Between the trimmed V and J ends, which lost 3 bases and 7 bases, there was a span of 16 bases. This chain's CDR3 is CASSFAQGAQEQYF. The CDR3 coding sequence is TGTGCCAGCAGTTTCGCTCAGGGAGCACAAGAGCAGTACTTC.

The table lists this clonotype with many counts. The chain uses TRBV6-2 or TRBV6-3 and TRBJ1-4; D is uncertain. The length of the CDR3 is 15 residues. CDR1 MNHEY and CDR2 SVGEGT come from the germline V gene. V was pared by 0 bases and J by 2 bases, with 7 bases between. The CDR3 sequence is CASSYSDGTNEKLFF. The DNA of the CDR3 is TGTGCCAGCAGTTACTCAGACGGGACTAATGAAAAACTGTTTTTT.

This clonotype has a count of ten or more. V gene TRBV7-3 combines with J gene TRBJ2-2; D may be TRBD1 or TRBD2 (5 bases each). V was clipped by 5 bases and J by 6 bases, with 13 bases between them. Germline assignment: CDR1 SGHTA and CDR2 FQGTGA. This CDR3 spans 14 amino acids. The CDR3 nucleotides are TGTGCCAGCAGCCCGGGACCTCCTTCCGGGGAGCTGTTTTTT. Protein product: CASSPGPPSGELFF.

The sample holds many counts of this clonotype. V and J are TRBV20-1 and TRBJ2-5, with 9 bases fitting TRBD2. This CDR3 region has 16 residues. The ends lost 0 bases at V and 2 bases at J; junction bases unmatched: 7. Germline lookup yields CDR1 DFQATT and CDR2 SNEGSKA (reference sequence). The CDR3, as DNA: TGCAGTGCTAGAGATATTACGGCGGGAGGGCAAGAGACCCAGTACTTC. Protein: CSARDITAGGQETQYF.

In regard to this clonotype: A read error may be the cause here, since a much bigger clone is one base away. The genes are TRBV19 and TRBJ2-7, with D unclear. There are 11 residues in the CDR3. V dropped 3 bases and J dropped 6 bases, with 6 bases sitting between them. The germline CDR1 and CDR2 sequences are LNHDA and SQIVND (reference sequence). CDR3 sequence reads: CASSISGEQYF. CDR3 nucleotide sequence: TGTGCCAGTAGTATCAGTGGCGAGCAGTACTTC.

This clonotype has a count of ten or more. The CDR3 DNA reads as TGTGCCAGCAGCCCGGTGACAACTAATGAAAAACTGTTTTTT. Amino acid sequence: CASSPVTTNEKLFF. V is TRBV6-5 and J is TRBJ1-4; D unresolved. The CDR3 is made up of 14 amino acids. Trimming took 6 bases from V and 0 from J, leaving 8 bases between them. CDR1 is MNHEY and CDR2 is SVGAGI in the germline V gene.

This clonotype was recorded at least ten times. The rearrangement joins TRBV7-9 to TRBJ2-3; 9 nucleotides line up with TRBD2. Germline CDR1 reads SEHNR; CDR2 reads FQNEAQ (reference sequence). With V trimmed by 5 bases and J by 4 bases, 19 bases remained unmatched. The CDR3 runs 19 residues. The CDR3 region has the DNA TGTGCCAGCAGCCCCCGGCTTTTAAGCGGGAGGTTCCGGGCAGATACGCAGTATTTT. This translates into CASSPRLLSGRFRADTQYF.

This clonotype was counted many times. The chain combines TRBV20-1 with TRBJ2-2, with D unresolved. The CDR3 is 13 amino acids. The V gene's germline CDR1 is DFQATT and CDR2 SNEGSKA (reference sequence). V was cut by 5 bases and J by 2 bases, with 9 bases left in between. The DNA of the CDR3 is TGCAGTGCTTCCCAACCAAACACCGGGGAGCTGTTTTTT. Residues: CSASQPNTGELFF.

This clonotype was recorded a few times. This rearrangement joins TRBV5-6 to TRBJ2-1, with 12 nucleotides matching TRBD2. CDR1 SGHDT and CDR2 YYEEEE come from the germline V gene. This CDR3 comprises 17 residues. Unmatched junction bases numbered 7, after V lost 0 bases and J lost 6 bases. The chain's CDR3 is CASSLARLAGDSNEQFF. CDR3 coding DNA: TGTGCCAGCAGCTTGGCTAGACTAGCGGGAGATTCCAATGAGCAGTTCTTC.

This clonotype was seen at least ten times. The CDR3 loop reads CSAQPGPDSTDTQYF. Here the CDR3 DNA reads TGCAGTGCACAACCGGGACCAGATAGCACAGATACGCAGTATTTT. This chain uses TRBV20-1 with TRBJ2-3; D is perhaps TRBD1 or TRBD2 (5 bases each). V gave up 6 bases and J gave up 0 bases, with 16 bases separating them. The CDR3 has 15 residues. The germline CDR1 and CDR2 sequences are DFQATT and SNEGSKA (reference sequence).